Each of the 18 T cell receptor beta chains below was sequenced from the same sample in a study of T cell responses to AZD1222 COVID-19 vaccine. Profiled with immunoSEQ multiplex PCR; TCRdb holds only in-frame clones, not every one. Of about 150,000 clones listed, approximately 88% are singletons. The source was peripheral blood, collected on day 0 of AZD1222 vaccination. The receptors derive from an adult in good health.

V usage is TRBV18 and J usage is TRBJ1-4; D not certain. Trimming cost V 6 bases and J 6 bases, with 20 bases left between them. The germline V gene encodes CDR1 KGHSH and CDR2 LQKENI. The CDR3 consists of 16 residues. The CDR3 nucleotides read TGTGCCAGCTCCTCTCGAAGTCCGACCGGAGATGAAAAACTGTTTTTT. Its protein product is CASSSRSPTGDEKLFF.

The rearrangement joins TRBV7-8 to TRBJ2-5, with TRBD2 matching over 12 bases. The CDR3 loop spans 19 amino acids. J lost 1 base, V lost 5 bases, and 14 bases had no gene match. CDR1 is SGHVS and CDR2 is FQNEAQ in the germline V gene. The CDR3 here is CASSLNPTSGGPLQETQYF. The CDR3 region has the DNA TGTGCCAGCAGCCTCAACCCCACTAGCGGGGGGCCCCTCCAAGAGACCCAGTACTTC.

This clone was observed a single time. The V gene is TRBV3-1 (or the pseudogene TRBV3-2), the J gene TRBJ2-7; TRBD2 might be the D (5 bases). Germline V gene data show CDR1 as LGHDT and CDR2 as YNNKEL (reference sequence). The CDR3 runs to 16 residues. The V end was cut by 1 base, the J end by 7 bases, with 20 bases between. CDR3 region: CASSQVIGSGSGEQYF. The CDR3 coding sequence is TGTGCCAGCAGCCAAGTAATAGGGTCGGGATCGGGGGAGCAGTACTTC.

In nucleotides, the CDR3 is TGTGCCTGGAGTGTAGGTGTTAAACTGTTTTTT. Its protein product is CAWSVGVKLFF. The chain has TRBV30 and TRBJ1-4; D not certain. V was shortened by 0 bases and J by 11 bases, with 7 bases between the two germline ends. The CDR3 runs 11 residues. The germline gives CDR1 GTSNPN, CDR2 SVGIG (reference sequence).

This sequence joins TRBV5-8 and TRBJ2-6, with a tentative D call TRBD2 (5 bases). The V end lost 2 bases, the J end lost 12 bases, and 24 bases lay between the germline ends. This CDR3 has 17 residues. Per the germline V gene, CDR1 is SGHTS and CDR2 is YDEGEE. The CDR3 bases are TGTGCCAGCAGCTTTAGGACTGTAGGGAAGAACTTGAGCGTCCTGACTTTC. Its translation: CASSFRTVGKNLSVLTF. The variable domain in full, completed from reference TRBV5-8 and TRBJ2-6, reads EAGVTQSPTHLIKTRGQQATLRCSPISGHTSVYWYQQALGLGLQFLLWYDEGEERNRGNFPPRFSGRQFPNYSSELNVNALELEDSALYLCASSFRTVGKNLSVLTFGAGSRLTVL.

The rearrangement uses TRBV6-5 and TRBJ1-1, with TRBD1 matching over 7 bases. The CDR3 totals 15 residues. Looked up from germline, CDR1 is MNHEY and CDR2 is SVGAGI. The V gene end was trimmed by 6 bases and the J gene end by 7 bases; junction bases not matched to a gene: 14. CDR3 DNA sequence: TGTGCCAGCAGGGGACAGAGCCCCACCGATATTGAAGCTTTCTTT. Encoded protein: CASRGQSPTDIEAFF.

The V call is TRBV10-3, the J call TRBJ2-3; 11 nucleotides align to TRBD2. Losses at the gene ends were 4 bases for V and 5 bases for J; bases not matched to a gene: 2. CDR3 size: 14 residues. Germline V gene lookup returns CDR1 ENHRY and CDR2 SYGVKD. As DNA, the CDR3 is TGTGCCATCAGTGCCGGGACTAGCGGAGATACGCAGTATTTT. It is translated as CAISAGTSGDTQYF.

This chain links TRBV6-5 with TRBJ1-2; D gene uncertain. V dropped 2 bases and J dropped 6 bases, with 16 bases sitting between them. CDR3 length: 15 amino acids. Germline loops: CDR1 MNHEY, CDR2 SVGAGI. The CDR3 DNA is TGTGCCAGCAGTTACAGGAGTAACCCCCTTGATGGCTACACCTTC. This sequence encodes CASSYRSNPLDGYTF.

The rearrangement uses TRBV7-2 and TRBJ2-2; the D call may be TRBD1 or TRBD2 (6 bases each). Germline loops: CDR1 SGHTA, CDR2 FQGNSA. This CDR3 contains 17 residues. Trimming took 0 bases from V and 1 from J, leaving 12 bases between them. In DNA form, the CDR3 reads TGTGCCAGCAGCTTAGCCGCCGGGGGCGGGAACACCGGGGAGCTGTTTTTT. The encoded protein is CASSLAAGGGNTGELFF. Filled out from reference TRBV7-2 and TRBJ2-2, the complete variable domain reads GAGVSQSPSNKVTEKGKDVELRCDPISGHTALYWYRQSLGQGLEFLIYFQGNSAPDKSGLPSDRFSAERTGGSVSTLTIQRTQQEDSAVYLCASSLAAGGGNTGELFFGEGSRLTVL.

The chain has TRBV30 and TRBJ2-1, with 8 bases fitting TRBD2. CDR1 and CDR2 (germline): GTSNPN, SVGIG (reference sequence). The CDR3 sequence is 18 residues long. V dropped 2 bases and J dropped 5; count of bases not matched to a gene: 17. CDR3 coding DNA: TGTGCCTGGAGTCCCCCCCTCGGGGGACTAGTTTTCGACAATGAGCAGTTCTTC. Its protein product is CAWSPPLGGLVFDNEQFF.

Concerning this clone: At one of its ends the junction is not consistent with the germline gene, which may arise from a read error. The genes are TRBV29-1 and TRBJ2-7, with 7 positions matching TRBD1. The CDR3 is 12 residues long. In germline, CDR1 is SQVTM, CDR2 ANQGSEA. DNA of the CDR3: TGCAGCGTCGCGAAAACAGGGGACCAGCGCCACTTC. It specifies CSVAKTGDQRHF.

The chain recombines TRBV5-1 with TRBJ1-6, with 10 positions matching TRBD1. Germline lookup yields CDR1 SGHRS and CDR2 YFSETQ. The CDR3 totals 17 residues. The junction had 17 bases not matched to a gene; V was cut back by 4 bases and J by 13 bases. The CDR3 loop is CASSMRSTGGAGAPLHF. The CDR3 DNA reads TGCGCCAGCAGCATGAGGTCGACAGGGGGCGCGGGGGCTCCCCTCCACTTT.

This chain uses TRBV2 with TRBJ2-2; D ambiguous. Looked up from germline, CDR1 is SNHLY and CDR2 is FYNNEI. The V end lost 5 bases, the J end lost 1 base, and 14 bases lay between the germline ends. The CDR3 spans 16 residues. CDR3 residues: CASSPDGIKNTGELFF. In DNA, the CDR3 is TGTGCCAGCAGTCCTGACGGCATCAAGAACACCGGGGAGCTGTTTTTT.

The chain recombines TRBV7-9 with TRBJ1-2; D gene unclear. V was cut by 5 bases and J by 11 bases, with 18 bases left in between. Germline V gene sequence: CDR1 SEHNR, CDR2 FQNEAQ (reference sequence). The CDR3 is made up of 13 amino acids. In nucleotides, the CDR3 is TGTGCCAGCAGCCAAGAGCCGTCAGAGACATACACCTTC. It translates to CASSQEPSETYTF.

This clone showed up just once. J is TRBJ1-2 and V is TRBV4-1; D is undetermined. Germline assignment: CDR1 MGHRA and CDR2 YSYEKL. Trimming shortened V by 0 bases and J by 4 bases, and 9 bases separated the two germline ends. The CDR3 extends over 14 amino acids. CDR3 amino acids: CASSQDGVSYGYTF. CDR3 nucleotide sequence: TGCGCCAGCAGCCAAGATGGAGTGTCCTATGGCTACACCTTC.

This clone was picked up a small number of times. The chain recombines TRBV7-2 with TRBJ1-5, with a tentative D call TRBD1 (6 bases). Trimming left V 5 bases short and J 0 bases short, with 11 bases between. The CDR3 length is 15 residues. The germline V gene encodes CDR1 SGHTA and CDR2 FQGNSA. The CDR3 loop reads CASSKQGPSNQPQHF. As DNA, the CDR3 is TGTGCCAGCAGCAAGCAGGGGCCTAGCAATCAGCCCCAGCATTTT.

This chain uses TRBV4-1 with TRBJ2-7; 9 bases are shared with TRBD2. Germline trimming cut 1 base from V and 3 bases from J; bases unmatched to any gene: 10. The CDR3 covers 17 residues. Germline V gene sequence: CDR1 MGHRA, CDR2 YSYEKL. The CDR3 sequence: CASSQGLGGGALYEQYF. In DNA, the CDR3 is TGCGCCAGCAGCCAAGGCCTAGGCGGGGGGGCCCTCTACGAGCAGTACTTC.

The chain couples TRBV2 to TRBJ2-3, with D maybe TRBD2 (6 bases). Trimming left V 4 bases short and J 4 bases short, with 18 bases between. This CDR3 spans 16 amino acids. In germline, CDR1 is SNHLY, CDR2 FYNNEI. CDR3 in DNA: TGTGCCAGCAGTGGGATGGGGTGGGACTCCGCAGATACGCAGTATTTT. It translates to CASSGMGWDSADTQYF.